This TCR beta chain stems from a study of metastatic and nonmetastatic thyroid tumors (dated by TCRdb to 2018 to 2021). Regarding the complete study: Repertoires were compared across peripheral blood and tumor or nodule tissue samples from malignant and benign thyroid patients.

Findings and caveats that apply to the study as a whole: In both blood and tumor samples, TCR beta diversity was reported to be significantly higher in malignant tumors than in benign nodules.

The library came from PCR. This sample was sequenced with an Illumina HiSeq 4000. High-throughput sequencing was used to profile the CDR3 region of the TCR beta-chain in every patient. The authors' pipeline ran thus. CDR3 differences across clinicopathological groups were used to build a classifier for discriminating distant-metastatic papillary thyroid cancer patients. The Shannon index was used to measure repertoire diversity, and the Morisita-Horn index was used to measure how similar tumor and blood repertoires were. TCRdb redid the processing of the public reads, applying fastp at Q25 and MiXCR, and retained in-frame beta chains. None of the V and J calls come from the authors' own analysis; TCRdb made them. Here the sample has approximately 10,000 clones; 22% occur a single time. The top ten constitute about a sixth of the sample. According to the germline V gene, CDR1 reads MNHEY and CDR2 reads SVGEGT. Counted from cysteine to phenylalanine, this CDR3 has 16 amino acids. Of the read, only the CDR3 DNA is kept; its 48 bases are in frame from base 1. The trim is 0 bases for V and 3 bases for J, with a gap of 15 bases between the germline ends.

None of the patients had been given any treatment before thyroid surgery. The study retrospectively analysed patient clinical samples collected from about 2012 to 2019 using T-cell receptor beta sequencing. This clone has ten or more counts. Its antigen has not been determined. Qualities for individual bases were not recorded, and no much larger clone is one base off. Sequencing input: adjacent normal tissue. The TCR originated in a female donor with papillary thyroid cancer or a benign thyroid nodule (not recorded which). Some clones in this sample may be carry-over from other donors' samples. Here the chain combines TRBV6-2 or TRBV6-3 and TRBJ2-7; no D gene is confidently identified. The nucleotide sequence is given as TGTGCCAGCAGTTACTCGATGGTCTCGGGTGACTACGAGCAGTACTTC. This sequence encodes CASSYSMVSGDYEQYF.